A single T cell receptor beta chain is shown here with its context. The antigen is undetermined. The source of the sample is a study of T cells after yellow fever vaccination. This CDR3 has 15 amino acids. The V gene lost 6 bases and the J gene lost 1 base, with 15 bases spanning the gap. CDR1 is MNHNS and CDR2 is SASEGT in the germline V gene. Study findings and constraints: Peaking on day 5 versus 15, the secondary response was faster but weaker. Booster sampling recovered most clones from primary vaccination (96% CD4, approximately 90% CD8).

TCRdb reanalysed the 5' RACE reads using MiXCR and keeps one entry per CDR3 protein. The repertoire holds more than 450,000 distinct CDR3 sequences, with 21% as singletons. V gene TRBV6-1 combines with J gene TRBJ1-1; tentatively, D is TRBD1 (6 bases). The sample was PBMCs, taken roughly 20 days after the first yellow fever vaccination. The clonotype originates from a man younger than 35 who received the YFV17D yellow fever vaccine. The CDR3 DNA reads TGTGCCAGCAGCCGCCCCCCGGGGGCGAACACTGAAGCTTTCTTT. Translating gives CASSRPPGANTEAFF.